The 18 T cell receptor beta chains in this list originate from one sample, sequenced in a study of radiotherapy plus CTLA-4 blockade in lung cancer. The table came from immunoSEQ multiplex PCR; TCRdb's copy has only in-frame clones and leaves some out. This sample has about 49,000 clones, with around nine tenths found just once. This specimen consisted of peripheral blood, obtained from a patient treated with radiotherapy plus ipilimumab. The origin of the receptors is a human donor with non-small cell lung cancer whose response to radiotherapy plus ipilimumab could not be evaluated.

This clone was seen just once. The J gene is TRBJ2-5, the V gene TRBV5-1; D remains ambiguous. This CDR3 is 13 amino acids long. Germline-derived CDR1 and CDR2 are SGHRS and YFSETQ. The V and J ends lost 4 bases and 5 bases respectively, with 12 bases between them. The CDR3 coding sequence is TGCGCCAGCAGCACCGACAACGAGGAGACCCAGTACTTC. It translates to CASSTDNEETQYF.

The chain is built from TRBV7-9 and TRBJ2-7; D possibly corresponds to TRBD2 (6 bases). Looked up from germline, CDR1 is SEHNR and CDR2 is FQNEAQ (reference sequence). Trimming shortened V by 5 bases and J by 0 bases, and 17 bases separated the two germline ends. CDR3 length: 16 amino acids. CDR3 sequence (DNA): TGTGCCAGCAGCCGGAGGGCGAGCGGTAGCTCCTACGAGCAGTACTTC. Translated, it gives CASSRRASGSSYEQYF.

This sequence joins TRBV6-5 and TRBJ2-2; D remains ambiguous. This CDR3 is 12 amino acids long. Germline V gives CDR1 MNHEY, CDR2 SVGAGI. The V and J ends lost 4 bases and 8 bases respectively, with 8 bases between them. The CDR3 nucleotides are TGTGCCAGCAGTTCCATAGCAGGGGAGCTGTTTTTT. It is translated as CASSSIAGELFF.

The chain carries TRBV9 and TRBJ2-3; weak D call: TRBD2 (5 bases). Germline V gene data show CDR1 as SGDLS and CDR2 as YYNGEE. Trimming took off 7 bases at V and 0 bases at J, with 15 bases between the two ends. This CDR3 region has 15 residues. The CDR3 coding sequence is TGTGCCAGCCAATGGGGTAGGACTAGCACAGATACGCAGTATTTT. This translates into CASQWGRTSTDTQYF.

The gene calls are TRBV4-3 and TRBJ1-2, with 12 bases that match TRBD1. This CDR3 region has 17 residues. J gave up 5 bases and V 2 bases, and 9 bases lay outside the gene matches. Germline V gene lookup returns CDR1 LGHNA and CDR2 YSLEER. CDR3 in amino acids: CASSQTPGTGGRYGYTF. As DNA, the CDR3 is TGCGCCAGCAGCCAAACACCCGGGACAGGGGGCCGGTATGGCTACACCTTC.

The chain combines TRBV5-1 with TRBJ2-3; D gene uncertain. CDR1 and CDR2 from the germline V gene are SGHRS and YFSETQ. This CDR3 spans 17 amino acids. V gave up 0 bases and J gave up 1 base, with 15 bases separating them. The CDR3 sequence: CASSLGASSSGTDTQYF. The CDR3 DNA reads as TGCGCCAGCAGCTTGGGGGCCAGCTCGTCGGGCACAGATACGCAGTATTTT.

This chain links TRBV4-1 with TRBJ2-5; 9 bases map to TRBD2. Trimming at V came to 1 base and at J to 0 bases, leaving 3 bases not matched to a gene. Germline V gives CDR1 MGHRA, CDR2 YSYEKL. The CDR3 covers 16 residues. CDR3 in amino acids: CASSQGTSANQETQYF. The CDR3 nucleotides are TGCGCCAGCAGCCAAGGGACTAGCGCTAACCAAGAGACCCAGTACTTC.

This chain connects TRBV30 to TRBJ2-3, with D perhaps matching TRBD2 (5 bases). This CDR3 region has 13 residues. CDR1 is GTSNPN and CDR2 is SVGIG in the germline V gene (reference sequence). The germline V and J ends were trimmed by 2 bases and 1 base, with 7 bases remaining between them. CDR3 bases: TGTGCCTGGAGTTTTAGCGGCACAGATACGCAGTATTTT. Protein sequence: CAWSFSGTDTQYF. The full variable domain, completed using reference TRBV30 and TRBJ2-3, is SQTIHQWPATLVQPVGSPLSLECTVEGTSNPNLYWYRQAAGRGLQLLFYSVGIGQISSEVPQNLSASRPQDRQFILSSKKLLLSDSGFYLCAWSFSGTDTQYFGPGTRLTVL.

The chain employs TRBV28 and TRBJ1-2, with 7 nucleotides matching TRBD1. This CDR3 has 12 amino acids. Germline V lookup: CDR1 MDHEN, CDR2 SYDVKM. Losses at the gene ends were 11 bases for V and 4 bases for J; bases not matched to a gene: 7. The CDR3 DNA follows: TGTGCCTGTAGAGGGGGCGGCTATGGCTACACCTTC. It codes for CACRGGGYGYTF.

This chain joins TRBV19 and TRBJ2-7; perhaps TRBD2 as D (6 bases). V was pared by 2 bases and J by 5 bases, with 16 bases between. CDR1 and CDR2 from the germline V gene are LNHDA and SQIVND (reference sequence). This CDR3 has 15 amino acids. The CDR3 loop is CASSISGSGSHEQYF. As DNA, the CDR3 is TGTGCCAGTAGTATATCCGGCTCCGGGAGCCACGAGCAGTACTTC.

The chain has TRBV5-1 and TRBJ2-4; D unclear. The CDR3 totals 12 residues. Germline V gene lookup returns CDR1 SGHRS and CDR2 YFSETQ. V gave up 3 bases and J gave up 2 bases, with 3 bases separating them. This CDR3 reads CASSSTKNIQYF. CDR3 nucleotides: TGCGCCAGCAGCTCAACCAAAAACATTCAGTACTTC.

This clone occurred a few times. The chain uses TRBV5-1 and TRBJ2-7; TRBD1 might be the D (6 bases). CDR3 size: 16 residues. V lost 0 bases and J lost 0, with 13 bases in between. Germline CDR1 is SGHRS and CDR2 is YFSETQ. CDR3 DNA sequence: TGCGCCAGCAGCTTGGGGGGGCTCCCCAGCTCCTACGAGCAGTACTTC. This gives the protein CASSLGGLPSSYEQYF.

The chain recombines TRBV9 with TRBJ1-2; a possible D gene is TRBD1 (6 bases). Per germline, CDR1 SGDLS and CDR2 YYNGEE. V was pared by 0 bases and J by 0 bases, with 12 bases between. The CDR3 spans 16 residues. CDR3 nucleotides: TGTGCCAGCAGCGTAGGGGGAGGGGGTACTAACTATGGCTACACCTTC. Protein sequence: CASSVGGGGTNYGYTF. Combining the CDR3 with reference TRBV9 and TRBJ1-2 gives the whole variable domain DSGVTQTPKHLITATGQRVTLRCSPRSGDLSVYWYQQSLDQGLQFLIQYYNGEERAKGNILERFSAQQFPDLHSELNLSSLELGDSALYFCASSVGGGGTNYGYTFGSGTRLTVV.

V usage is TRBV7-2 and J usage is TRBJ2-1, with 7 bases matching TRBD2. In germline, CDR1 is SGHTA, CDR2 FQGNSA. V lost 5 bases to trimming and J lost 6 bases; unmatched junction nucleotides: 7. This CDR3 region has 14 residues. The DNA for the CDR3 is TGTGCCAGCAGCACCCCGGGGGGAATCAATGAGCAGTTCTTC. The encoded protein is CASSTPGGINEQFF.

CDR3 amino acids: CASSNPGGLDLAKNIQYF. CDR3 coding DNA: TGTGCCAGTAGTAACCCCGGAGGGCTAGACCTAGCCAAAAACATTCAGTACTTC. The chain carries TRBV19 and TRBJ2-4, with a tentative D call TRBD2 (6 bases). CDR3 length: 18 residues. Germline CDR1 LNHDA, CDR2 SQIVND (reference sequence). Trimming removed 4 bases from V and 0 bases from J, with 19 bases in between.

The rearrangement joins TRBV4-1 to TRBJ2-7; 8 bases are shared with TRBD1. Per the germline V gene, CDR1 is MGHRA and CDR2 is YSYEKL. With 1 base clipped from V and 3 bases from J, the junction kept 11 bases outside the gene matches. CDR3 size: 17 residues. The CDR3 bases are TGCGCCAGCAGCCAAGTTTACGGGACAGGTTCCAGCTACGAGCAGTACTTC. It codes for CASSQVYGTGSSYEQYF.

The rearrangement joins TRBV5-1 to TRBJ2-5; tentatively, D is TRBD2 (7 bases). The last part of the DNA fits TRBJ2-7 better; the J call may be wrong. The CDR3 consists of 15 residues. Germline V lookup: CDR1 SGHRS, CDR2 YFSETQ. The CDR3 DNA sequence: TGCGCCAGCAGCTTGGGTGTGGGGGGGCTCTACGAGCAGTACTTC. Encoded protein: CASSLGVGGLYEQYF.

The chain recombines TRBV14 with TRBJ2-5; a weak D match, TRBD2 (5 bases). The J call could be wrong; TRBJ2-7 is a better fit for the DNA end. The CDR3 runs to 15 residues. CDR1 SGHDN and CDR2 FVKESK come from the germline V gene. The DNA of the CDR3 is TGTGCCAGCAGCCAAAGGACTGATGGCTCCTACGAGCAGTACTTC. Its translation: CASSQRTDGSYEQYF.